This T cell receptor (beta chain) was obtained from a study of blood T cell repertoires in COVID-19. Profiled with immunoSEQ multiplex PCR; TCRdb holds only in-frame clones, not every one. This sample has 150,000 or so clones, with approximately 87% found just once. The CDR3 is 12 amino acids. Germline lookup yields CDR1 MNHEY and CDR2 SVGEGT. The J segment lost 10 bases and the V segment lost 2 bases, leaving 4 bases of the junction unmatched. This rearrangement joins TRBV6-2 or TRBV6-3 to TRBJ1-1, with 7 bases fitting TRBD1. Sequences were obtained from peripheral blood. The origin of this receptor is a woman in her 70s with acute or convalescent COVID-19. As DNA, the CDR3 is TGTGCCAGCAGTTACAATTACAGGGGAGCTTTCTTT. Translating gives CASSYNYRGAFF.